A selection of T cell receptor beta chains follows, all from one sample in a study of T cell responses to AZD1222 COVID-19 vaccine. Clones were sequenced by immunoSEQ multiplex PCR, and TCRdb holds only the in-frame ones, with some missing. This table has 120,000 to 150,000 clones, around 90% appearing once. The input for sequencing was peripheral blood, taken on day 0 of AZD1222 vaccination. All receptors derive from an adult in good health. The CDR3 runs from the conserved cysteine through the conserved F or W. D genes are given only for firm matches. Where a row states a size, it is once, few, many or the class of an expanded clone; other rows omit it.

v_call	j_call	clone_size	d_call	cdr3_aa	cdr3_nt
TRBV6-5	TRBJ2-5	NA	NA	CASSNGETQYF	TGTGCCAGCAGTAACGGTGAGACCCAGTACTTC
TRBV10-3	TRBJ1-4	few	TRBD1	CAISAPDRGHEKLFF	TGTGCCATCAGTGCTCCGGACAGGGGCCACGAAAAACTGTTTTTT
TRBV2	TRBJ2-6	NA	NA	CASAGFRGANVLTF	TGTGCCAGCGCAGGGTTTCGCGGGGCCAACGTCCTGACTTTC
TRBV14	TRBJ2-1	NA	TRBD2	CASSQEGLAGENEQFF	TGTGCCAGCAGCCAAGAGGGATTAGCGGGAGAAAATGAGCAGTTCTTC
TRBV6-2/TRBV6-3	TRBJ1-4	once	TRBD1	CASSLPGQATTNEKLFF	TGTGCCAGCAGTCTACCGGGACAGGCCACAACTAATGAAAAACTGTTTTTT
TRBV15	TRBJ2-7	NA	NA	CATSPGRAAYEQYF	TGTGCCACCAGCCCCGGTCGGGCAGCCTACGAGCAGTACTTC
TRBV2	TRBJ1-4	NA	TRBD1	CASNGQGWEKLFF	TGTGCCAGCAATGGACAGGGGTGGGAAAAACTGTTTTTT
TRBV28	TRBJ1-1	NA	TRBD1	CASSSGAGGRTEAFF	TGTGCCAGCAGTTCCGGGGCAGGGGGCAGAACTGAAGCTTTCTTT
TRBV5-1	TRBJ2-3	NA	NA	CASSSLTDTQYF	TGCGCCAGCAGCTCACTCACAGATACGCAGTATTTT
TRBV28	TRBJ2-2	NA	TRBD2	CASSFAAGMGVGELFF	TGTGCCAGCAGTTTCGCAGCGGGAATGGGTGTCGGGGAGCTGTTTTTT
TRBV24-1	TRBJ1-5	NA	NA	CATSDAGDKNQPQHF	TGTGCCACCAGTGATGCAGGGGACAAAAATCAGCCCCAGCATTTT
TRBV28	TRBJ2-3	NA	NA	CASRPPHGTDTQYF	TGTGCCAGCAGACCGCCCCACGGGACCGATACGCAGTATTTT
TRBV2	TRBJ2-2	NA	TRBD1	CASYRDRGAGELFF	TGTGCCAGTTATAGGGACAGGGGAGCCGGGGAGCTGTTTTTT
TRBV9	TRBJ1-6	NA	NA	CASSALQGFWSPLHF	TGTGCCAGCAGCGCGTTACAGGGTTTCTGGTCACCCCTCCACTTT
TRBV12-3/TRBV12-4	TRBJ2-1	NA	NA	CASSIFFYNEQFF	TGTGCCAGCAGCATTTTCTTCTACAATGAGCAGTTCTTC
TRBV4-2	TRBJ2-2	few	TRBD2	CASSQERGGSTGELFF	TGTGCCAGCAGCCAAGAGCGGGGGGGAAGCACCGGGGAGCTGTTTTTT
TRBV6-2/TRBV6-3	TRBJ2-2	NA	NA	CASSYPTGELFF	TGTGCCAGCAGTTACCCCACCGGGGAGCTGTTTTTT
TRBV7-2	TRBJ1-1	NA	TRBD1	CASSLVGGSGTEAFF	TGTGCCAGCAGCTTAGTAGGGGGCTCGGGGACTGAAGCTTTCTTT
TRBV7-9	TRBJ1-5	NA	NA	CASSDRGTQPQHF	TGTGCCAGCAGCGATAGGGGGACCCAGCCCCAGCATTTT
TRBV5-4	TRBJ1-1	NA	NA	CASSPGIVTEAFF	TGTGCCAGCAGCCCAGGGATAGTCACTGAAGCTTTCTTT
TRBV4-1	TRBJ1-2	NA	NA	CASSQDQGLYGYTF	TGCGCCAGCAGCCAAGATCAGGGCCTCTATGGCTACACCTTC
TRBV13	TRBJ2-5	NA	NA	CASSLDRGETQYF	TGTGCCAGCAGCTTAGACCGGGGAGAGACCCAGTACTTC
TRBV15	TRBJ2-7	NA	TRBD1	CATRTITGTGRLSYEQYF	TGTGCCACCAGAACCATAACCGGGACAGGCCGACTCTCCTACGAGCAGTACTTC
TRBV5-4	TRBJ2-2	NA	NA	CASSFLAGKNTGELFF	TGTGCCAGCAGCTTTCTGGCGGGGAAAAACACCGGGGAGCTGTTTTTT
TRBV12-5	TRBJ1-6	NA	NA	CASGLVLPRVRSPLHF	TGTGCTAGTGGTTTGGTACTCCCCCGGGTCAGATCACCCCTCCACTTT
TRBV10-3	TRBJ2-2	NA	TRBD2	CAISATGTSGATGELFF	TGTGCCATCAGTGCAACCGGGACTAGCGGGGCCACCGGGGAGCTGTTTTTT
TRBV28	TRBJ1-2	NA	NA	CASTLRGLSGYTF	TGTGCCAGCACCCTGAGGGGACTATCTGGCTACACCTTC
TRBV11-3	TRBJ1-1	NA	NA	CASSLRTDEAFF	TGTGCCAGCAGCTTACGGACAGATGAAGCTTTCTTT
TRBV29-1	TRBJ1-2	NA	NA	CSAPDSYYGYTF	TGCAGCGCCCCGGACAGCTACTATGGCTACACCTTC
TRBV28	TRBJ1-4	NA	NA	CASSGKGVTNEKLFF	TGTGCCAGCAGTGGAAAAGGGGTTACTAATGAAAAACTGTTTTTT
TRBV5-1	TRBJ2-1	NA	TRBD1	CASSLEMGQGGNEQFF	TGCGCCAGCAGCTTGGAAATGGGACAGGGAGGCAATGAGCAGTTCTTC
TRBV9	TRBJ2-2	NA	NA	CASSVGATGELFF	TGTGCCAGCAGCGTAGGCGCCACCGGGGAGCTGTTTTTT
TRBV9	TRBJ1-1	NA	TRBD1	CASSQGQGSTEAFF	TGTGCCAGCAGCCAAGGACAGGGATCCACTGAAGCTTTCTTT
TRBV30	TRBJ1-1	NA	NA	CAWSPHMNTEAFF	TGTGCCTGGAGTCCTCATATGAACACTGAAGCTTTCTTT
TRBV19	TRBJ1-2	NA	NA	CASSMQAGASDGYTF	TGTGCCAGTAGTATGCAGGCAGGGGCCTCGGATGGCTACACCTTC
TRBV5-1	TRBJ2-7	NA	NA	CASTVGEPPYEQYF	TGCGCCAGTACCGTTGGGGAGCCCCCCTACGAGCAGTACTTC
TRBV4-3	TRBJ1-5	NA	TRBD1	CASSQAGGSNQPQHF	TGCGCCAGCAGCCAAGCAGGGGGGAGCAATCAGCCCCAGCATTTT
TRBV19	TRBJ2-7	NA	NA	CASRTTGHPYEQYF	TGTGCCAGTAGGACAACGGGACACCCCTACGAGCAGTACTTC
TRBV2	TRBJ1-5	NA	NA	CASTPDSSNQPQHF	TGTGCCAGCACCCCGGACAGCTCCAATCAGCCCCAGCATTTT
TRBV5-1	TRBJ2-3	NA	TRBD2	CASSLDSGGPTDTQYF	TGCGCCAGCAGCTTGGATAGCGGGGGGCCCACAGATACGCAGTATTTT
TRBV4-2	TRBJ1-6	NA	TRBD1	CASSQGLGGQGLSPLHF	TGTGCCAGCAGCCAAGGCTTGGGCGGACAGGGGCTCTCACCCCTCCACTTT
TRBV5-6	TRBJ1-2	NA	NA	CASRRDGGYTF	TGTGCCAGCAGGCGGGACGGGGGCTACACCTTC
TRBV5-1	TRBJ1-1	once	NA	CASSLEHMNTEAFF	TGCGCCAGCAGCTTGGAACATATGAACACTGAAGCTTTCTTT
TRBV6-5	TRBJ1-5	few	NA	CASSSQHSNQPQHF	TGTGCCAGCAGTTCACAGCATAGCAATCAGCCCCAGCATTTT
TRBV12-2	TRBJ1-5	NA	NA	CASRLARRVNQPQHF	TGTGCAAGTCGCTTAGCGCGCAGGGTTAATCAGCCCCAGCATTTT
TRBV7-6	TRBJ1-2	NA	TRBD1	CASSQILGGGRGYTF	TGTGCCAGCAGCCAGATCCTAGGGGGCGGGCGGGGCTACACCTTC
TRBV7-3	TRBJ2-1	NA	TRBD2	CASSYGGTGEQFF	TGTGCCAGCAGCTACGGGGGGACGGGTGAGCAGTTCTTC
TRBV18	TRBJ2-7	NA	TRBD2	CASSPGTSGGYEQYF	TGTGCCAGCTCACCGGGGACTAGCGGGGGCTACGAGCAGTACTTC
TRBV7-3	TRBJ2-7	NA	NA	CASSSIRGIDEQYF	TGTGCCAGCAGCTCGATACGGGGGATCGACGAGCAGTACTTC
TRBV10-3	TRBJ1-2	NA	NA	CAITLDIGDGYTF	TGTGCCATCACCTTGGACATAGGGGATGGCTACACCTTC
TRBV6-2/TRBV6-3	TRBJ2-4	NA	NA	CASSSGRDRSSSRGQYF	TGTGCCAGCAGTTCCGGGAGGGACAGGTCGTCTTCAAGGGGTCAGTACTTC
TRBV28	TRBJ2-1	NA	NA	CASSFFDISGRNEQFF	TGTGCCAGCAGTTTTTTTGATATAAGCGGTAGAAATGAGCAGTTCTTC
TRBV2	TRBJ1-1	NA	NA	CASSESRVLNTEAFF	TGTGCCAGCAGTGAATCGCGGGTCTTGAACACTGAAGCTTTCTTT
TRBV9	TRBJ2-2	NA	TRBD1	CASSAQGADTGELFF	TGTGCCAGCAGCGCTCAGGGGGCTGACACCGGGGAGCTGTTTTTT
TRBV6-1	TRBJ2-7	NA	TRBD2	CASSVPLAGRPYEQYF	TGTGCCAGCAGTGTCCCTTTAGCGGGGCGCCCCTACGAGCAGTACTTC